The 2 T cell receptor beta chains presented below share a single source sample, sequenced in a study of cytomegalovirus exposure and HLA in healthy donors. In the PCR, 60 Vbeta and 13 Jbeta primers were used. Clones were read by immunoSEQ multiplex PCR, and TCRdb kept only the in-frame ones, dropping some. This sample has about 160,000 clones; around four fifths occur once, and the top ten carry 4.1%. Sequenced material: PBMCs. The receptors were sampled from a man in his fifties in good health and CMV-seropositive.

V is TRBV6-1 and J is TRBJ2-7; weak D call: TRBD1 (6 bases). The germline gives CDR1 MNHNS, CDR2 SASEGT. Trimming stripped 4 bases from V and 3 bases from J, with 10 bases between. The CDR3 sequence is 13 residues long. CDR3 in amino acids: CASSVGHSYEQYF. CDR3 in DNA: TGTGCCAGCAGTGTGGGACACAGCTACGAGCAGTACTTC.

This rearrangement joins TRBV9 to TRBJ1-3; possibly TRBD1 for D (5 bases). Germline V lookup: CDR1 SGDLS, CDR2 YYNGEE. The CDR3 sequence is 15 residues long. With 0 bases removed from V and 4 bases from J, the gap between germline ends came to 11 bases. The CDR3 spells CASSVGSGVGNTIYF. The CDR3 DNA reads as TGTGCCAGCAGCGTAGGATCGGGGGTCGGAAACACCATATATTTT. The variable domain in full, with the rest retrieved from reference TRBV9 and TRBJ1-3, is DSGVTQTPKHLITATGQRVTLRCSPRSGDLSVYWYQQSLDQGLQFLIQYYNGEERAKGNILERFSAQQFPDLHSELNLSSLELGDSALYFCASSVGSGVGNTIYFGEGSWLTVV.